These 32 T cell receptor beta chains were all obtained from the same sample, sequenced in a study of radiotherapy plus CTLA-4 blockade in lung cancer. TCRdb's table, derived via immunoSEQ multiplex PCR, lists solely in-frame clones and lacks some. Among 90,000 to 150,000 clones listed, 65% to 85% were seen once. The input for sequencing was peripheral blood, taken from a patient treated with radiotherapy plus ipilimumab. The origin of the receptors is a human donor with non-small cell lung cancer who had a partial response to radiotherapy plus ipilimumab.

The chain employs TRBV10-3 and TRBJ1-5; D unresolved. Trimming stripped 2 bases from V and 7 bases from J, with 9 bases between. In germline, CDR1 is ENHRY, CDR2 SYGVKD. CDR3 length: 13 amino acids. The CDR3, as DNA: TGTGCCATCAGTGAGGTCCCAAAACAGCCCCAGCATTTT. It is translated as CAISEVPKQPQHF.

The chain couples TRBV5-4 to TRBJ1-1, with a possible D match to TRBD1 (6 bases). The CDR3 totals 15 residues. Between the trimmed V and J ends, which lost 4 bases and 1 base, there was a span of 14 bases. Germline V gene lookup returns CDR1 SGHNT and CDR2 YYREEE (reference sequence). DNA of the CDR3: TGTGCCAGCAGCCAGGGGCGGGCGGCGAACACTGAAGCTTTCTTT. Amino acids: CASSQGRAANTEAFF.

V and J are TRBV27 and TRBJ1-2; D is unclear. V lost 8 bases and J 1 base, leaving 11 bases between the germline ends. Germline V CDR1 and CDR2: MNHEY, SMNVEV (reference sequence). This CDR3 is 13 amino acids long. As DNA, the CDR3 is TGTGCCAGCCGTCGAGGGATTAACTATGGCTACACCTTC. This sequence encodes CASRRGINYGYTF.

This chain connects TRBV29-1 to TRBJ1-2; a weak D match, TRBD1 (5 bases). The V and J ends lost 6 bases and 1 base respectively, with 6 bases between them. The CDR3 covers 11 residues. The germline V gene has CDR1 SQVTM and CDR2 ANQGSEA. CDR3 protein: CSVTDNYGYTF. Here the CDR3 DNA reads TGCAGCGTGACAGATAACTATGGCTACACCTTC.

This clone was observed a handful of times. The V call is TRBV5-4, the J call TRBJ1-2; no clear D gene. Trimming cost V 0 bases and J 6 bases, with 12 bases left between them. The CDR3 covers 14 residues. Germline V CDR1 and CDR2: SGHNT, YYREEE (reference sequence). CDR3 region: CASSLATRHDGYTF. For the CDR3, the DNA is TGTGCCAGCAGCTTGGCGACCCGACACGATGGCTACACCTTC.

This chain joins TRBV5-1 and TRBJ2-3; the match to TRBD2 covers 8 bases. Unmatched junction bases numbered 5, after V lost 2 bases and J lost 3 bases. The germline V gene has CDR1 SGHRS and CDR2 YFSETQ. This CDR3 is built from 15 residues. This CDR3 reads CASSFSGGVTDTQYF. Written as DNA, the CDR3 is TGCGCCAGCAGCTTTTCGGGGGGGGTGACAGATACGCAGTATTTT.

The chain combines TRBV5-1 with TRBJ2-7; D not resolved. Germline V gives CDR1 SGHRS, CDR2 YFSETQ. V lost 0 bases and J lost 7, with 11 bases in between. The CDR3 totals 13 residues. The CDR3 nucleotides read TGCGCCAGCAGCTTGGCAGGCCAAAGGGAGCAGTACTTC. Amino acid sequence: CASSLAGQREQYF.

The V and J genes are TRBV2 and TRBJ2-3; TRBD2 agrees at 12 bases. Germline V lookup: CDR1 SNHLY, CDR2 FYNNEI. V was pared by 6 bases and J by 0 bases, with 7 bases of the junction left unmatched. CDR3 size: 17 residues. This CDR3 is CASRSSSGRASTDTQYF. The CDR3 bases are TGTGCCAGCAGGTCATCTAGCGGGAGGGCCAGCACAGATACGCAGTATTTT.

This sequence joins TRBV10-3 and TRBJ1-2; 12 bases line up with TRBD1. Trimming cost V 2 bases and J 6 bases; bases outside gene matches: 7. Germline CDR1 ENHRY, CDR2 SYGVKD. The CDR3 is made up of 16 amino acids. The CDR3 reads CAISEPLGQGADGYTF. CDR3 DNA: TGTGCCATCAGTGAGCCGCTGGGACAGGGGGCTGATGGCTACACCTTC.

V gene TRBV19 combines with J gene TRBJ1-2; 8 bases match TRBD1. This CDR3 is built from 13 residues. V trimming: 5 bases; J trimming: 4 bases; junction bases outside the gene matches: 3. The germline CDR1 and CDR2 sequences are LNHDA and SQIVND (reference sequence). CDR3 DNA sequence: TGTGCCAGTAGTGTCCAGGGGGCCTATGGCTACACCTTC. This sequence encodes CASSVQGAYGYTF. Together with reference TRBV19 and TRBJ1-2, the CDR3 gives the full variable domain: DGGITQSPKYLFRKEGQNVTLSCEQNLNHDAMYWYRQDPGQGLRLIYYSQIVNDFQKGDIAEGYSVSREKKESFPLTVTSAQKNPTAFYLCASSVQGAYGYTFGSGTRLTVV.

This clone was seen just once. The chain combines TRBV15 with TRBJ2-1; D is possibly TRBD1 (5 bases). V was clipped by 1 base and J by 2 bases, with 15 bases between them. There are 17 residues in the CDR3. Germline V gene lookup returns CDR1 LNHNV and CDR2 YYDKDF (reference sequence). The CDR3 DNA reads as TGTGCCACCAGCAGAGGTAGGCAGGGATTGGCCTACAATGAGCAGTTCTTC. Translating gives CATSRGRQGLAYNEQFF. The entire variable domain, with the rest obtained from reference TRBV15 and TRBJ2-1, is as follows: DAMVIQNPRYQVTQFGKPVTLSCSQTLNHNVMYWYQQKSSQAPKLLFHYYDKDFNNEADTPDNFQSRRPNTSFCFLDIRSPGLGDTAMYLCATSRGRQGLAYNEQFFGPGTRLTVL.

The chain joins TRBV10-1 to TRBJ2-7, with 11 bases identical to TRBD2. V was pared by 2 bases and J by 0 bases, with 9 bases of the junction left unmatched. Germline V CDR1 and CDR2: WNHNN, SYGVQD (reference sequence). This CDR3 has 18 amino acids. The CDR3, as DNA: TGCGCCAGCAGTGAGGTTAGACTAGCGGGGACCTTCTCCTACGAGCAGTACGTC. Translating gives CASSEVRLAGTFSYEQYV.

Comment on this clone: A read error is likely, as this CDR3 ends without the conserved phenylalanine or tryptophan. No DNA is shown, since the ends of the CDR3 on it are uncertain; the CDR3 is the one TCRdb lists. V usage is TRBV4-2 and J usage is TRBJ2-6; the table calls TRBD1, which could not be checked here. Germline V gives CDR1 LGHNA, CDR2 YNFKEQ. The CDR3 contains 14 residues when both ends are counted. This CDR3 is CASSDQGTFELLAE.

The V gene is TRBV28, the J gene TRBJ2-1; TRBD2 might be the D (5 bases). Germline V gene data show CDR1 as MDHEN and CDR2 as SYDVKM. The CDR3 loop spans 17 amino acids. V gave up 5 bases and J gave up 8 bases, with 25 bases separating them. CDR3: CASSLPEGLVIVDEQFF. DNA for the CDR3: TGTGCCAGCAGTCTCCCCGAGGGATTAGTCATTGTCGATGAGCAGTTCTTC.

CDR3 protein: CAWSPGTGAGYTF. CDR3 bases: TGTGCCTGGAGCCCCGGGACAGGGGCCGGCTACACCTTC. V is TRBV30 and J is TRBJ1-2; TRBD1 matches at 10 bases. Germline-derived CDR1 and CDR2 are GTSNPN and SVGIG (reference sequence). There are 13 residues in the CDR3. Trimming removed 3 bases from V and 8 bases from J; junction bases left unmatched: 6.

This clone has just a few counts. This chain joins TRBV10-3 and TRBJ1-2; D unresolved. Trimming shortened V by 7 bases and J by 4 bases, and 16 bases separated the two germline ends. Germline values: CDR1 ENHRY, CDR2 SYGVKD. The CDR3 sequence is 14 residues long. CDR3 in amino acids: CAIKEAGRSYGYTF. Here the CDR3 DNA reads TGTGCCATCAAGGAGGCAGGACGGAGCTATGGCTACACCTTC.

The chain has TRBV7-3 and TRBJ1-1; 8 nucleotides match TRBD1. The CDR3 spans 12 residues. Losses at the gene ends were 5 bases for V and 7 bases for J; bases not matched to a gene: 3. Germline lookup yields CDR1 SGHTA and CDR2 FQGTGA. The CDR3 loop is CASSPGQGEAFF. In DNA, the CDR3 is TGTGCCAGCAGCCCCGGACAGGGTGAAGCTTTCTTT.

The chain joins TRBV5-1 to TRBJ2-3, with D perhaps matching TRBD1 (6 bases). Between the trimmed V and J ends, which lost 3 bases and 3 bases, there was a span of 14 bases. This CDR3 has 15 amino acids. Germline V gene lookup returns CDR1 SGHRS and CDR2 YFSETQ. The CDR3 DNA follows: TGCGCCAGCAGCTACCGACAGGCGGATACAGATACGCAGTATTTT. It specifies CASSYRQADTDTQYF.

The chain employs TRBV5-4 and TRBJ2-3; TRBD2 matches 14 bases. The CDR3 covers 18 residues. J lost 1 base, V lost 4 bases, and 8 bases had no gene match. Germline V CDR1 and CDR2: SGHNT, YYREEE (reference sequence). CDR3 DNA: TGTGCCAGCAGCATGACTAGCGGGAGGGCCATCGGCACAGATACGCAGTATTTT. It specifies CASSMTSGRAIGTDTQYF. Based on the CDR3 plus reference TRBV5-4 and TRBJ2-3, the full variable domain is ETGVTQSPTHLIKTRGQQVTLRCSSQSGHNTVSWYQQALGQGPQFIFQYYREEENGRGNFPPRFSGLQFPNYSSELNVNALELDDSALYLCASSMTSGRAIGTDTQYFGPGTRLTVL.

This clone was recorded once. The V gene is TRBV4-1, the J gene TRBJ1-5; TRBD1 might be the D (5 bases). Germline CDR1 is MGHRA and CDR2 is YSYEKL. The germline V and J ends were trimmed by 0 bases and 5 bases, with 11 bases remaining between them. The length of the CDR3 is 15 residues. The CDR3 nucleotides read TGCGCCAGCAGCCAAGAATTAGACAGCTATCAGCCCCAGCATTTT. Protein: CASSQELDSYQPQHF.

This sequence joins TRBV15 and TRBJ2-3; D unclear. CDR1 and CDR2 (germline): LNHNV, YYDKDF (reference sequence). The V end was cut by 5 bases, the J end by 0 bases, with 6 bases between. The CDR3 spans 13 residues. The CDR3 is CATSFGSTDTQYF. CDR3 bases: TGTGCCACCAGCTTCGGTAGCACAGATACGCAGTATTTT.

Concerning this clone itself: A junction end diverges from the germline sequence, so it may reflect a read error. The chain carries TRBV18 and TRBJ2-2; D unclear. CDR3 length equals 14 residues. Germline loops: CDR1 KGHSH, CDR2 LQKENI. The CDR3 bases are TGTGCCAGCTCCCCACAGCAAAACACCGGGGAGCTGTTTTTT. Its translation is CASSPQQNTGELFF.

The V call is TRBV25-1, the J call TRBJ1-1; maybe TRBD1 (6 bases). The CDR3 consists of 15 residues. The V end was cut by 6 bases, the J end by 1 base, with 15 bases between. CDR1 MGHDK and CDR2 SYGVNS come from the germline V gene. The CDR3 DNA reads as TGTGCCAGCAGCCCAAGGACAGATAAGAACACTGAAGCTTTCTTT. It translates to CASSPRTDKNTEAFF.

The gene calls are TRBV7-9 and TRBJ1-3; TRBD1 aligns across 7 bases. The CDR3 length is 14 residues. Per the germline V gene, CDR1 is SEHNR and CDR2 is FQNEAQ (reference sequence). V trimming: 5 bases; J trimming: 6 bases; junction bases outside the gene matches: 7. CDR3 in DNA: TGTGCCAGCAGCCGAACAGGGGCCGAAAACACCATATATTTT. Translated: CASSRTGAENTIYF.

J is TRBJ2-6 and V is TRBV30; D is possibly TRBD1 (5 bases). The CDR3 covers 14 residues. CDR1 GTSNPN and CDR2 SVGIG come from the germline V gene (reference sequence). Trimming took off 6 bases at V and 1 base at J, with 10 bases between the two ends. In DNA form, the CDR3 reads TGTGCCTGCCCTAGGGGTTCTGGGGCCAACGTCCTGACTTTC. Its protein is CACPRGSGANVLTF.

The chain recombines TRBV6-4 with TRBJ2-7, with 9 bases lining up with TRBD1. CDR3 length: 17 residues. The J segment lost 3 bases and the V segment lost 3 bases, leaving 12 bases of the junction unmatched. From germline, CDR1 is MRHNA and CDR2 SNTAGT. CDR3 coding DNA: TGTGCCAGCAGTGAGACAGGGGGGCTCCTGAGATACTACGAGCAGTACGTC. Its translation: CASSETGGLLRYYEQYV.

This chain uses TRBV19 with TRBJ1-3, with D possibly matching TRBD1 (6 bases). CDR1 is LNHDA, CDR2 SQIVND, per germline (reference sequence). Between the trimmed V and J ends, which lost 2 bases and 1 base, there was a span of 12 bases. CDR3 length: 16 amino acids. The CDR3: CASSIYQGISGNTIYF. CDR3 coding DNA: TGTGCCAGTAGTATATATCAGGGGATTTCTGGAAACACCATATATTTT.

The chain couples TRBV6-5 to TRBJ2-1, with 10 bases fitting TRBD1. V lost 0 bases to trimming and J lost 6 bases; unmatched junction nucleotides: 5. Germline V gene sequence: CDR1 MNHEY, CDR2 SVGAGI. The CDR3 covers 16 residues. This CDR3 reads CASSYSGTGDVNEQFF. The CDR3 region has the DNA TGTGCCAGCAGTTACTCAGGGACAGGGGACGTCAATGAGCAGTTCTTC.

CDR3 sequence reads: CASSYGDRAGQPQHF. For the CDR3, the DNA is TGTGCCAGCAGTTATGGGGACAGGGCGGGTCAGCCCCAGCATTTT. The chain combines TRBV6-5 with TRBJ1-5; 9 bases match TRBD1. This CDR3 region has 15 residues. The V gene end was trimmed by 3 bases and the J gene end by 6 bases; junction bases not matched to a gene: 6. Germline V gives CDR1 MNHEY, CDR2 SVGAGI.

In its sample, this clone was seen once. CDR3 sequence reads: CASDTGQANYGYTF. CDR3 nucleotide sequence: TGTGCCAGCGATACAGGGCAAGCTAACTATGGCTACACCTTC. The rearrangement joins TRBV2 to TRBJ1-2; possible D gene TRBD1, 6 bases. V lost 8 bases to trimming and J lost 0 bases, with 13 bases between them. The CDR3 totals 14 residues. Germline values: CDR1 SNHLY, CDR2 FYNNEI.

CDR3 amino acids: CASSEAGGGSYEQYF. The CDR3 region has the DNA TGTGCCAGCAGTGAAGCAGGCGGAGGGTCCTACGAGCAGTACTTC. This chain connects TRBV6-1 to TRBJ2-5; possible D gene TRBD2, 6 bases. TRBJ2-7 matches the DNA end more closely, so the J call is doubtful. This CDR3 is 15 amino acids long. CDR1 is MNHNS and CDR2 is SASEGT in the germline V gene.

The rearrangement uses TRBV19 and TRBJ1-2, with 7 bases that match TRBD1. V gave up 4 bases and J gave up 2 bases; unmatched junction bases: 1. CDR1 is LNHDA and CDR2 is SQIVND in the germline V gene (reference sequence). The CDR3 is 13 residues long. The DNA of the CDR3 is TGTGCCAGTAGTAAGACAGGGAACTATGGCTACACCTTC. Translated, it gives CASSKTGNYGYTF.